This T cell receptor beta chain emerged from a study of glioma-infiltrating T cells after dendritic cell vaccination listed by TCRdb under 2016. Broadly, across the study: Of the roughly 15 glioblastoma patients in the cohort, all drawn from Phase I and II dendritic cell vaccination trials, 9 were newly diagnosed and 6 had recurrent disease. Autologous tumor lysate-pulsed dendritic cell vaccination was administered to the patients between about 2002 and 2013. The vaccine was prepared from monocyte-derived dendritic cells that were cultured for approximately seven days with IL-4 and GM-CSF and then pulsed overnight with autologous tumor lysate. Each patient was given three intradermal dendritic cell vaccine injections, spaced two weeks apart, in the arm below the axilla. In glioblastoma patients vaccinated with dendritic cells, deep sequencing of TCR beta CDR3 regions served to measure tumor-infiltrating lymphocyte content and to compare repertoires between tumor and blood. Survival after dendritic cell vaccination was correlated with TCR sequencing metrics, such as TIL content and the overlap between tumor and blood repertoires. What the study reported, not specific to this receptor: Higher estimated pretreatment TIL content predicted longer time to progression and overall survival after dendritic cell vaccination. No direct relationship between TCR clonality and survival was found, suggesting that a diverse polyclonal response may matter. The response model built on TCR overlap across three groups was characterized as speculative, with prospective validation still needed. The cohort was small and heterogeneous, with few patients having full blood and tumor sets and even fewer initial-recurrent tumor pairs.

As concerns this clone: This receptor's antigen is unknown. There are no base qualities to consult, and no much larger clone falls within one base.

From a lookup of the germline V gene (reference sequence), CDR1 and CDR2 are SGHNT and YYREEE. Ends trimmed: V by 0 bases, J by 2 bases; bases unmatched to a gene: 8. Taken from cysteine to phenylalanine, the CDR3 has 17 residues. The sequence is cut down to CDR3 DNA, 51 bases in frame from base 1. To be selected, patients needed enough residual fresh-frozen tumor tissue and more than two years of available survival data. Molecular status otherwise varied across the glioblastoma patients, but none of them carried an isocitrate dehydrogenase mutation. PBMC were collected before vaccination, two weeks after the third vaccination, and at tumor progression if tumor progression occurred. The Qiagen DNeasy Blood extraction Kit was used to extract genomic DNA. Using the immunoSEQ assay, TCRB CDR3 regions were amplified from roughly 2 micrograms of genomic DNA, or from all available DNA when less than that was on hand. The multiplex PCR employed 60 forward primers targeting TCR V beta segments and 13 reverse primers targeting J beta segments. To estimate the number of reads per starting template, synthetic control templates were added to each sample at limiting dilution. Sequencing produced 87 bp reads on the Illumina HiSeq System. The authors' pipeline ran thus. PCR and sequencing errors were removed by a nearest neighbor algorithm that merged closely related sequences. TCR overlap was defined as the percentage of unique tumor TCR beta sequences that were also present in the same patient's peripheral blood. TCRdb took over this immuneACCESS table, retaining in-frame rearrangements with V and J assigned. Such tables are incomplete; in checked studies, under half of the missing clones stem from an unresolved V gene, and the remainder is unexplained. V, J and clone size reflect that table, while D and trimming were determined from the DNA. For this sample the table gives tens of thousands of clones, of which about four fifths were detected only once. Under 2.5% of the sample rests with the top ten.

The sequence was collected from a human donor with glioblastoma. The rearrangement joined TRBV5-4 to TRBJ2-3, with TRBD2 identical over 8 junction bases. Sequenced material: blood, taken before dendritic cell vaccination. The CDR3 region reads CASSLVIGGGHTDTQYF. The DNA sequence is given as TGTGCCAGCAGCTTGGTGATTGGCGGGGGGCACACAGATACGCAGTATTTT.